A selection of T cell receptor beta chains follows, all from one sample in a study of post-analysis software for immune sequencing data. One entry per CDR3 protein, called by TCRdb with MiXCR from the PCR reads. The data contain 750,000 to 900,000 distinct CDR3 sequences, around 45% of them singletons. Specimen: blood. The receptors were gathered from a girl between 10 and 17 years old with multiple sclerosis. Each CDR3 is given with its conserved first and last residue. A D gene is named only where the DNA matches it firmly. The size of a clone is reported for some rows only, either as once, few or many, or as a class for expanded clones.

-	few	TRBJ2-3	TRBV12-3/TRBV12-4	CASSLGQTQYF	TGTGCCAGCAGTTTAGGGCAAACGCAGTATTTT
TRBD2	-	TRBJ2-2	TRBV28	CASSTSGRALGTGELFF	TGTGCCAGCTCGACTAGCGGGAGGGCCCTTGGCACCGGGGAGCTGTTTTTT
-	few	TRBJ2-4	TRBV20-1	CSARLGSAQNIQYF	TGCAGTGCTAGGCTAGGGTCCGCCCAAAACATTCAGTACTTC
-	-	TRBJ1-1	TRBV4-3	CASSGRPQNTEAFF	TGCGCCAGCAGCGGACGCCCGCAGAACACTGAAGCTTTCTTT
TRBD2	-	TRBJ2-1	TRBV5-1	CASRLLAGEGNEQFF	TGCGCCAGCAGATTACTAGCGGGGGAGGGCAATGAGCAGTTCTTC
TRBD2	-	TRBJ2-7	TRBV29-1	CSVEAHSGRAAYEQYF	TGCAGCGTTGAAGCCCATAGCGGGAGGGCCGCCTACGAGCAGTACTTC
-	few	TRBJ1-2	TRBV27	CASSLSGQPLYGYTF	TGTGCCAGCAGTTTATCGGGTCAGCCGCTTTACGGCTACACCTTC
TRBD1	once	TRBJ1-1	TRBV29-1	CSAGTGAIASEAFF	TGCAGCGCTGGGACAGGGGCCATCGCTTCTGAAGCTTTCTTT
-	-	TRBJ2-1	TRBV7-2	CASGRKISYNEQFF	TGTGCCAGCGGACGGAAGATCTCCTACAATGAGCAGTTCTTC
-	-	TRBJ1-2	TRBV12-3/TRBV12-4	CASSLGSLSNYGYTF	TGTGCCAGCAGTTTAGGGAGCCTTTCTAACTATGGCTACACCTTC
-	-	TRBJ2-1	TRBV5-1	CASLEWTGLGVRQFF	TGCGCCAGTTTAGAATGGACAGGACTAGGTGTGCGTCAGTTCTTC
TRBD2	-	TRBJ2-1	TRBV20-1	CSARGTSGKTSYNEQFF	TGCAGTGCTAGGGGGACTAGCGGGAAGACTTCCTACAATGAGCAGTTCTTC
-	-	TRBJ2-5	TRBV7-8	CASRRGFTETQYF	TGTGCCAGCAGGAGGGGGTTCACGGAGACCCAGTACTTC
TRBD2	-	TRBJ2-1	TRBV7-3	CASSLPGGDSYNEQFF	TGTGCCAGCAGCCTTCCCGGGGGGGATTCCTACAATGAGCAGTTCTTC
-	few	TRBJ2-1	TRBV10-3	CAIGYNEQFF	TGTGCCATCGGGTACAATGAGCAGTTCTTC
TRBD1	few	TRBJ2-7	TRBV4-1	CASSLGTGPDEQYF	TGCGCCAGCAGCTTAGGGACAGGGCCGGACGAGCAGTACTTC
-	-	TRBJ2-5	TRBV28	CASSISGSEETQYF	TGTGCCAGTAGTATTTCTGGGTCCGAAGAGACCCAGTACTTC
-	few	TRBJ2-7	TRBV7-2	CASSPRQRSYEQYF	TGTGCCAGCAGCCCCCGACAGCGCTCCTACGAGCAGTACTTC
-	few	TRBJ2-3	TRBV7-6	CASSLAWGSGTDTQYF	TGTGCCAGCAGCTTAGCGTGGGGGAGTGGCACAGATACGCAGTATTTT
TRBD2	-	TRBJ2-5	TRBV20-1	CSAGRTSGTETQYF	TGCAGTGCTGGCCGGACTAGCGGGACGGAGACCCAGTACTTC
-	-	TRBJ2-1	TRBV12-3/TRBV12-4	CASSFAGRGSNEQFF	TGTGCCAGCAGTTTTGCCGGACGCGGGTCCAATGAGCAGTTCTTC
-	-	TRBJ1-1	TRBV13	CASSLASPAGGAFF	TGTGCCAGCAGCTTAGCCTCCCCGGCCGGAGGAGCTTTCTTT
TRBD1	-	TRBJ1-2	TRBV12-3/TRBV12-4	CASSLRGQVFGYTF	TGTGCCAGCAGTCTAAGGGGACAGGTGTTTGGCTACACCTTC
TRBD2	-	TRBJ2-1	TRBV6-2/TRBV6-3	CASSKGTSGSTYNEQFF	TGTGCCAGCAGTAAAGGGACTAGCGGGAGTACCTACAATGAGCAGTTCTTC
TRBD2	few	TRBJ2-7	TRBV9	CASSASGTSSYEQYF	TGTGCCAGCAGCGCCAGCGGGACGAGCTCCTACGAGCAGTACTTC
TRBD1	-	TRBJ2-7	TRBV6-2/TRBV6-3	CASSTITGGRYHEQYF	TGTGCCAGCAGTACCATCACAGGGGGCAGGTATCACGAGCAGTACTTC
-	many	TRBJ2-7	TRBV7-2	CASSLGAGYEQYF	TGTGCTAGCAGCTTAGGAGCTGGCTACGAGCAGTACTTC
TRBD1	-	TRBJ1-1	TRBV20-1	CSARAGTGGRLNTEAFF	TGCAGTGCTAGAGCCGGGACAGGGGGTCGGCTGAACACTGAAGCTTTCTTT
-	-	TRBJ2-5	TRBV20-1	CSAREREQYF	TGCAGTGCTAGAGAAAGGGAGCAGTACTTC
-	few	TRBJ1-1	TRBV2	CASSPLMNTEAFF	TGTGCCAGCAGTCCCCTAATGAACACTGAAGCTTTCTTT
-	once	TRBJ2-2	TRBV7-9	CASSLDSQTGELFF	TGTGCCAGCAGCTTAGATAGCCAGACCGGGGAGCTGTTTTTT
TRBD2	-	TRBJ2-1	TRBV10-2	CASSESSGRANEQFF	TGCGCCAGCAGTGAGTCTAGCGGGAGAGCCAATGAGCAGTTCTTC
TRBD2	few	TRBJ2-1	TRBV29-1	CSVESLAGGYNEQFF	TGCAGCGTTGAAAGTCTAGCGGGAGGGTACAATGAGCAGTTCTTC
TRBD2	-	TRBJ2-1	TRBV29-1	CSVSPLAGAAPWEQFF	TGCAGCGTGAGCCCTCTAGCGGGAGCCGCTCCTTGGGAGCAGTTCTTC
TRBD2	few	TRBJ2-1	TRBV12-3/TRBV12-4	CASSYSGTRSNEQFF	TGTGCCAGCAGTTATTCCGGGACTAGAAGCAATGAGCAGTTCTTC
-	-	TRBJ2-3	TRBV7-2	CASSPGTPSTDTQYF	TGTGCCAGCAGCCCCGGGACCCCGAGCACAGATACGCAGTATTTT
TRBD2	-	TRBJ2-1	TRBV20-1	CSAEGGNEQFF	TGCAGTGCAGAGGGAGGGAATGAGCAGTTCTTC
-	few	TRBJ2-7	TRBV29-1	CSVEDAQLEQYF	TGCAGCGTTGAAGATGCACAGCTCGAGCAGTACTTC
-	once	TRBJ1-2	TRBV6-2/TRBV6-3	CASSYSTGHPYGYTF	TGTGCCAGCAGTTACAGTACAGGCCACCCTTATGGCTACACCTTC
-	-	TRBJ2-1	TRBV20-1	CSARRQGIGEQFF	TGCAGTGCTAGGAGGCAGGGGATCGGTGAGCAGTTCTTC
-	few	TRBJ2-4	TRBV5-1	CASSLKLGDQDIQYF	TGCGCCAGCAGCTTGAAGTTGGGGGACCAAGACATTCAGTACTTC
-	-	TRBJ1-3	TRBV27	CASSPDRSYSGNTIYF	TGTGCCAGCAGTCCAGACAGGAGCTACTCTGGAAACACCATATATTTT
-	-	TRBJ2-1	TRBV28	CASSLSSGRLDNEQFF	TGTGCCAGCAGTTTATCCTCCGGGCGATTGGACAATGAGCAGTTCTTC
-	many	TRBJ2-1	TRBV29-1	CSVGLSAHNEQFF	TGCAGCGTTGGGCTTTCTGCGCACAATGAGCAGTTCTTC
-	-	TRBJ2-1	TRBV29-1	CSVGFAGPYNEQFF	TGCAGCGTTGGTTTTGCAGGGCCGTACAATGAGCAGTTCTTC
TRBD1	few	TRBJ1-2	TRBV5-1	CASSEQGARGYTF	TGCGCCAGCAGCGAACAGGGGGCTCGGGGCTACACCTTC
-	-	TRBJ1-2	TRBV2	CASRQGIENYGYTF	TGTGCCAGCAGGCAGGGTATCGAGAACTATGGCTACACCTTC
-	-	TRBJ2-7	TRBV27	CASSLWGGPYEQYF	TGTGCCAGCAGTTTATGGGGCGGCCCCTACGAGCAGTACTTC
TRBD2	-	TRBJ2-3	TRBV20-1	CSASVTSAGRGTDTQYF	TGCAGTGCAAGCGTCACTAGCGCCGGTCGCGGCACAGATACGCAGTATTTT
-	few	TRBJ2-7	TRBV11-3	CASSLDPAGFLYEQYF	TGTGCCAGCAGCTTAGATCCGGCAGGGTTCCTCTACGAGCAGTACTTC
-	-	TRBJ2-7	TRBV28	CASSHRRDSSSYEQYF	TGTGCCAGCAGTCACCGCCGCGACTCAAGCTCCTACGAGCAGTACTTC
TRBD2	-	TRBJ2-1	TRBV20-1	CSSGLAGANEQFF	TGCAGTAGTGGACTAGCGGGAGCCAATGAGCAGTTCTTC
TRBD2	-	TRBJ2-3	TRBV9	CASSSNSGRDTDTQYF	TGTGCCAGCAGCTCCAATAGCGGGAGGGACACAGATACGCAGTATTTT
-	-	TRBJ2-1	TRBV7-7	CASSPERADEQFF	TGTGCTAGCAGCCCCGAGCGGGCCGATGAGCAGTTCTTC
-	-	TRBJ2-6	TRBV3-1	CASSQTSHNVLTF	TGTGCCAGCAGCCAAACCTCCCACAACGTCCTGACTTTC
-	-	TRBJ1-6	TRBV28	CASSLRQVYNSPLHF	TGTGCCAGCAGTCTACGACAGGTGTATAATTCACCCCTCCACTTT
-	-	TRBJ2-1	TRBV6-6	CATSGRPVRVNNEQFF	TGTGCCACCTCAGGGAGACCCGTGAGAGTGAACAATGAGCAGTTCTTC